The 20 T cell receptor beta chains below all came from one sample that was sequenced in a study of beta chain features in type 1 diabetes. Reverse transcription of all isolated RNA meant that expressed TCRB transcripts were sequenced. Using immunoSEQ multiplex PCR, the repertoire was profiled, and TCRdb retains in-frame clones only, with some absent. The data contain about 320,000 clones, 12% to 15% of them singletons. The specimen sequenced was central memory CD4+ T cells from blood. The receptors come from a man in his thirties or forties in good health.

This clone was picked up a small number of times. The genes are TRBV5-4 and TRBJ2-5; 10 nucleotides agree with TRBD1. CDR1 SGHNT and CDR2 YYREEE come from the germline V gene (reference sequence). CDR3 length equals 16 residues. V was pared by 3 bases and J by 4 bases, with 9 bases of the junction left unmatched. DNA of the CDR3: TGTGCCAGCAGCTATTGGGGACAGGGGATCGGAGAGACCCAGTACTTC. Amino acid sequence: CASSYWGQGIGETQYF. Drawing the rest from reference TRBV5-4 and TRBJ2-5, the complete variable domain is ETGVTQSPTHLIKTRGQQVTLRCSSQSGHNTVSWYQQALGQGPQFIFQYYREEENGRGNFPPRFSGLQFPNYSSELNVNALELDDSALYLCASSYWGQGIGETQYFGPGTRLLVL.

The genes are TRBV6-1 and TRBJ2-7; D may correspond to TRBD1 or TRBD2 (5 bases each). The CDR3 runs 13 residues. CDR1 and CDR2 (germline): MNHNS, SASEGT. Trimming took 2 bases from V and 6 from J, leaving 11 bases between them. The CDR3: CASSELGDREQYF. The CDR3 coding sequence is TGTGCCAGCAGTGAATTGGGGGACCGCGAGCAGTACTTC.

This clone was found many times. V is TRBV12-5 and J is TRBJ2-7; TRBD1 aligns across 9 bases. V gave up 6 bases and J gave up 5 bases; unmatched junction bases: 11. In germline, CDR1 is LGHNT, CDR2 FRNRAP. The CDR3 has 15 residues. CDR3 sequence (DNA): TGTGCTAGTGGCCAATCGGGACAGGGCGTTGACGAGCAGTACTTC. It specifies CASGQSGQGVDEQYF.

The chain employs TRBV19 and TRBJ1-6; 7 nucleotides line up with TRBD1. This CDR3 spans 13 amino acids. Germline V gives CDR1 LNHDA, CDR2 SQIVND (reference sequence). V lost 9 bases, J lost 9 bases, and 8 bases stayed unmatched. The CDR3: CASRTGDASPLHF. The CDR3 region has the DNA TGTGCCAGCAGAACAGGGGACGCTTCACCCCTCCACTTT.

The V gene is TRBV7-6, the J gene TRBJ2-2; 8 nucleotides align to TRBD1. The CDR3 runs 14 residues. After removal of 5 bases from V and 7 bases from J, the junction contained 6 bases not matched to a gene. Germline assignment: CDR1 SGHVS and CDR2 FNYEAQ. The CDR3 sequence: CASSLQGAGGELFF. CDR3 DNA: TGTGCCAGCAGCCTCCAGGGGGCAGGCGGGGAGCTGTTTTTT.

This chain connects TRBV29-1 to TRBJ2-3; perhaps TRBD2 as D (5 bases). Germline V gene sequence: CDR1 SQVTM, CDR2 ANQGSEA. CDR3 length: 13 amino acids. The V end was cut by 4 bases, the J end by 6 bases, with 14 bases between. CDR3 amino acids: CSVGNGVGDTQYF. The CDR3 bases are TGCAGCGTTGGGAACGGGGTTGGGGATACGCAGTATTTT.

This clone was found many times. This chain uses TRBV19 with TRBJ1-2, with 11 nucleotides matching TRBD1. This CDR3 has 14 residues. The junction had 8 bases not matched to a gene; V was cut back by 10 bases and J by 4 bases. The germline CDR1 and CDR2 sequences are LNHDA and SQIVND (reference sequence). The CDR3 loop is CATRDRGSSYGYTF. The DNA for the CDR3 is TGTGCCACTCGGGACAGGGGGTCTTCCTATGGCTACACCTTC.

This clone appeared a few times. This rearrangement joins TRBV2 to TRBJ2-3; 8 nucleotides agree with TRBD1. The length of the CDR3 is 14 residues. Germline CDR1 SNHLY, CDR2 FYNNEI. The V and J ends lost 4 bases and 3 bases, in that order; junction bases with no gene match: 3. The CDR3 is CASSGQGLTDTQYF. The CDR3 region has the DNA TGTGCCAGCAGTGGACAGGGGCTTACAGATACGCAGTATTTT.

The CDR3 sequence is CASSYLAIGRLETQYF. In DNA, the CDR3 is TGTGCCAGCAGTTACTTAGCGATCGGGAGGTTGGAGACCCAGTACTTC. The rearrangement links TRBV6-5 to TRBJ2-5; TRBD2 agrees at 7 bases. Per the germline V gene, CDR1 is MNHEY and CDR2 is SVGAGI. CDR3 length: 16 residues. Losses at the gene ends were 1 base for V and 5 bases for J; bases not matched to a gene: 10.

This clone was seen a few times. The chain employs TRBV11-3 and TRBJ2-2, with 8 bases matching TRBD2. Trimming cost V 5 bases and J 6 bases; bases outside gene matches: 11. Germline-derived CDR1 and CDR2 are SGHNT and YENEEA. The CDR3 runs 16 residues. The CDR3 DNA reads TGTGCCAGCAGCCTCACCAGCGGGAGAGGGGCCGGGGAGCTGTTTTTT. This codes for CASSLTSGRGAGELFF.

This clone was found a few times. The J gene is TRBJ1-2, the V gene TRBV19, with a tentative D call TRBD1 (5 bases). The CDR3 is 13 amino acids. The germline V and J ends were trimmed by 7 bases and 1 base, with 10 bases remaining between them. CDR1 is LNHDA, CDR2 SQIVND, per germline (reference sequence). In DNA form, the CDR3 reads TGTGCCAGTAATGCCAGGGATAACTATGGCTACACCTTC. Its translation is CASNARDNYGYTF.

This clone was recorded a few times. This rearrangement joins TRBV6-1 to TRBJ2-7; 9 bases fit TRBD1. Unmatched junction bases numbered 6, after V lost 6 bases and J lost 3 bases. The CDR3 has 14 amino acids. The V gene's germline CDR1 is MNHNS and CDR2 SASEGT. The CDR3 nucleotides are TGTGCCAGCAGAGCCGGGACAGGGAACTACGAGCAGTACGTC. It specifies CASRAGTGNYEQYV.

On this clone itself: Distinct nucleotide sequences in the sample also encode this CDR3. This sequence joins TRBV28 and TRBJ1-2; D is uncertain. Trimming removed 3 bases at V and 3 bases at J, with 8 bases between. The CDR3 totals 13 residues. Germline values: CDR1 MDHEN, CDR2 SYDVKM. CDR3 nucleotide sequence: TGTGCCAGCAGTTTCGGGCAGGACTATGGCTACACCTTC. It specifies CASSFGQDYGYTF.

This clone has just a few counts. The rearrangement links TRBV6-6 to TRBJ1-3; 8 bases are shared with TRBD1. The ends lost 6 bases at V and 4 bases at J; junction bases unmatched: 5. Germline-derived CDR1 and CDR2 are MNHNY and SVGAGI (reference sequence). This CDR3 region has 14 residues. The CDR3 loop reads CASREQGGGNTIYF. The CDR3 DNA sequence: TGTGCCAGCAGGGAACAGGGGGGAGGAAACACCATATATTTT.

This clone was seen a handful of times. The chain is built from TRBV7-2 and TRBJ2-5; 7 nucleotides line up with TRBD1. The CDR3 totals 15 residues. Germline CDR1 and CDR2: SGHTA and FQGNSA. V trimming: 1 base; J trimming: 4 bases; junction bases outside the gene matches: 6. The CDR3 protein is CASSLGLRGRETQYF. The CDR3 DNA reads as TGTGCCAGCAGCTTAGGTTTGAGGGGGCGAGAGACCCAGTACTTC.

The V gene is TRBV20-1, the J gene TRBJ2-1, with no clear D. The CDR3 extends over 11 amino acids. V lost 0 bases to trimming and J lost 14 bases, with 11 bases between them. Germline V gene sequence: CDR1 DFQATT, CDR2 SNEGSKA (reference sequence). The CDR3 sequence: CSARDYPDEFF. In DNA, the CDR3 is TGCAGTGCTAGAGATTACCCGGATGAGTTCTTC.

The chain combines TRBV6-1 with TRBJ2-3; D remains ambiguous. V was shortened by 1 base and J by 1 base, with 9 bases between the two germline ends. Germline CDR1 and CDR2: MNHNS and SASEGT. CDR3 length: 15 residues. The CDR3 DNA follows: TGTGCCAGCAGTGAAGGTGCAGGACGCACAGATACGCAGTATTTT. Translation gives CASSEGAGRTDTQYF.

The rearrangement links TRBV11-3 to TRBJ1-2; TRBD1 agrees at 10 bases. V lost 5 bases and J lost 8; bases outside the gene matches: 5. The CDR3 is made up of 13 amino acids. Germline V gives CDR1 SGHNT, CDR2 YENEEA. The CDR3: CASSLRQGAGYTF. The CDR3, as DNA: TGTGCCAGCAGCCTGAGACAGGGGGCGGGCTACACCTTC. Filled out from reference TRBV11-3 and TRBJ1-2, the complete variable domain reads EAGVVQSPRYKIIEKKQPVAFWCNPISGHNTLYWYLQNLGQGPELLIRYENEEAVDDSQLPKDRFSAERLKGVDSTLKIQPAELGDSAVYLCASSLRQGAGYTFGSGTRLTVV.

The chain combines TRBV4-3 with TRBJ2-2; 9 nucleotides line up with TRBD1. After removal of 0 bases from V and 6 bases from J, the junction contained 8 bases not matched to a gene. The CDR3 consists of 17 residues. The V gene's germline CDR1 is LGHNA and CDR2 YSLEER. CDR3 loop: CASSQDRGQGRPGELFF. CDR3 DNA: TGCGCCAGCAGCCAAGATAGGGGACAGGGACGACCCGGGGAGCTGTTTTTT.

This clone was observed at least ten times. The chain recombines TRBV21-1 with TRBJ2-3; the table's TRBD2 call for D was not verified on the DNA. TRBV21-1 is recorded as a pseudogene. The CDR3 extends over 16 amino acids. The CDR3 DNA follows: TGTGCCAGCAGCAAAGGGACTAGCGGGGGGGCCGATACGCAGTATTTT. Protein: CASSKGTSGGADTQYF.